This T cell receptor beta chain was profiled in a study of blood T cell repertoires in COVID-19. Whole-study context: T cells, B-cell-depleted T cells, or PBMCs provided the cDNA or gDNA that served as material.

Germline V CDR1 and CDR2: SNHLY, FYNNEI. With 6 bases clipped from V and 4 bases from J, the junction kept 7 bases outside the gene matches. This CDR3 is 15 amino acids long. In the authors' methods: Nucleated cell number was recorded as an estimate derived from reference gene primer amplification. Measured with immunoSEQ multiplex PCR; TCRdb has only the in-frame clones, and not every one. That table is the source of V, J and clone size, and D and trimming were worked out from the DNA. The data hold around 85,000 clones, with nearly 90% observed a single time. What was sequenced was peripheral blood. The TCR was taken from a woman older than 75 with active or convalescent COVID-19. This sequence joins TRBV2 and TRBJ2-1; TRBD1 matches at 9 bases. In nucleotides, the CDR3 is TGTGCCAGCAGATGGGACAGGGACCCATACAATGAGCAGTTCTTC. This translates into CASRWDRDPYNEQFF.